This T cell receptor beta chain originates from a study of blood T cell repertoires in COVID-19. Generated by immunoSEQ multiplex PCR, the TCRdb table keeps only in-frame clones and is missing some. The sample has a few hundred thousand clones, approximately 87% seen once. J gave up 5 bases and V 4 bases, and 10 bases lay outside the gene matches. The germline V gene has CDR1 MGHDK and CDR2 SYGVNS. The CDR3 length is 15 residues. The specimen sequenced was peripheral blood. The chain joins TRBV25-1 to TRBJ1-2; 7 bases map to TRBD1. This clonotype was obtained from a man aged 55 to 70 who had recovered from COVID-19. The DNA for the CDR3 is TGTGCCAGCAGTGCCCACCGAGGACAGGTGTATGGCTACACCTTC. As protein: CASSAHRGQVYGYTF.